This TCR beta chain was recovered during a study of T cell repertoires in cytomegalovirus infection. On the study more broadly: In public TCR beta signatures, there were indications of both CMV infection and matching HLA type.

This clonotype has just a few counts. The antigen is undetermined. TCRdb reprocessed the reads with MiXCR, giving one entry per CDR3 protein. The repertoire holds 510,000 or so distinct CDR3 sequences, with about 25% as singletons. Study results and caveats: Carriers of CMV and the relevant HLA type were discriminated by public TCR beta frequency. Predominance within the ex vivo response was attributable to HLA-C-restricted CMV-specific TCR beta clonotypes.

The CDR3 runs 19 residues. Losses at the gene ends were 4 bases for V and 4 bases for J; bases not matched to a gene: 15. Germline CDR1 KGHDR, CDR2 SFDVKD. Sequenced sample: PBMCs. The sequence came from a human donor in good health (CMV status not recorded). Some clones in this sample may be carry-over from other donors' samples. The chain recombines TRBV24-1 with TRBJ2-1; the match to TRBD2 covers 10 bases. This CDR3 is CATSEARIILAGRYNEQFF. CDR3 coding DNA: TGTGCCACCAGTGAAGCCCGTATCATACTAGCGGGACGGTACAATGAGCAGTTCTTC.